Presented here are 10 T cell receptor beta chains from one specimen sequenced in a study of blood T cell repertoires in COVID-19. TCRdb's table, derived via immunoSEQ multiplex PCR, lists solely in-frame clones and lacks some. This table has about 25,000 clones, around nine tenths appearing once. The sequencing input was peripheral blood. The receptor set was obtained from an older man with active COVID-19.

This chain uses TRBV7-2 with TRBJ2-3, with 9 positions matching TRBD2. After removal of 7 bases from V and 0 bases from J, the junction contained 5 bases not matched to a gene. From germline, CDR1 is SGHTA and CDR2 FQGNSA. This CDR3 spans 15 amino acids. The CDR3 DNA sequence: TGTGCCAGCAAAGTAGCGGGGGCCAGCACAGATACGCAGTATTTT. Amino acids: CASKVAGASTDTQYF.

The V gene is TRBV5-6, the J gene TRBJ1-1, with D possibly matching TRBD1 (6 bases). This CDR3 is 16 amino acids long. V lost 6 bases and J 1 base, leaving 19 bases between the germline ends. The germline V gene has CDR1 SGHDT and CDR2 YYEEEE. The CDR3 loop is CASTRWGRRTNTEAFF. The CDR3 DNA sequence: TGTGCCAGCACCCGTTGGGGGCGGCGGACGAACACTGAAGCTTTCTTT. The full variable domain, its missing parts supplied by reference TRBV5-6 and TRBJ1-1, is DAGVTQSPTHLIKTRGQQVTLRCSPKSGHDTVSWYQQALGQGPQFIFQYYEEEERQRGNFPDRFSGHQFPNYSSELNVNALLLGDSALYLCASTRWGRRTNTEAFFGQGTRLTVV.

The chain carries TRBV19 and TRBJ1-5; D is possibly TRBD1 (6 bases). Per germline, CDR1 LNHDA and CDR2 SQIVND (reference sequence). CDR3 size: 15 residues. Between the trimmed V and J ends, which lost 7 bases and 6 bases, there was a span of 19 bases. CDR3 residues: CASTKGGELGQPQHF. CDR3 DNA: TGTGCCAGTACCAAGGGGGGGGAGTTAGGTCAGCCCCAGCATTTT. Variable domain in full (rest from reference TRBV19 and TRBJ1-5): DGGITQSPKYLFRKEGQNVTLSCEQNLNHDAMYWYRQDPGQGLRLIYYSQIVNDFQKGDIAEGYSVSREKKESFPLTVTSAQKNPTAFYLCASTKGGELGQPQHFGDGTRLSIL.

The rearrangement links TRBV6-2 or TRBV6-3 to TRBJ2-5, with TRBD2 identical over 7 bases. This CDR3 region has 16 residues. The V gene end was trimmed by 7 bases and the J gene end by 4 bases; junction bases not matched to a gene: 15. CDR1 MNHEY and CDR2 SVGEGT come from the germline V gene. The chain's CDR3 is CASNPIGRGISETQYF. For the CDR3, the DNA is TGTGCCAGCAACCCTATTGGGCGGGGGATCTCAGAGACCCAGTACTTC.

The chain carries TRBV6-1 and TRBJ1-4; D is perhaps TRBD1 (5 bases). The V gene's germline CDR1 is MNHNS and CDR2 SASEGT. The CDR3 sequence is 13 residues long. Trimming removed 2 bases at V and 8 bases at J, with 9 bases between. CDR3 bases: TGTGCCAGCAGTGAAAGGGGAAGGGAAAAACTGTTTTTT. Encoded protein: CASSERGREKLFF.

The DNA for the CDR3 is TGTGCCAGCAGCTTAGCGGGACTAGCAGGGAGTGAGCAGTTCTTC. It is translated as CASSLAGLAGSEQFF. The gene calls are TRBV7-3 and TRBJ2-1, with 9 bases that match TRBD2. Trimming took 2 bases from V and 9 from J; bases not matched to a gene: 8. Germline-derived CDR1 and CDR2 are SGHTA and FQGTGA. The CDR3 spans 15 residues.

The CDR3 region has the DNA TGTGCCAGCAGCCAATCTAACACAGATACGCAGTATTTT. As protein: CASSQSNTDTQYF. V and J are TRBV16 and TRBJ2-3; D unclear. Per the germline V gene, CDR1 is KGHSY and CDR2 is FQNENV. Between the trimmed V and J ends, which lost 0 bases and 2 bases, there was a span of 3 bases. CDR3 length: 13 residues.

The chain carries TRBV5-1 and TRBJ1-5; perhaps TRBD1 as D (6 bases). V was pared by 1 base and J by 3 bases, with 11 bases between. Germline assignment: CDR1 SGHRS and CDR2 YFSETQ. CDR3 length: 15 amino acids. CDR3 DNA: TGCGCCAGCAGCTTGCACCAGGGGACCAATCAGCCCCAGCATTTT. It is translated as CASSLHQGTNQPQHF. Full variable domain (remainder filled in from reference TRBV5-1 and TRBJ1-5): KAGVTQTPRYLIKTRGQQVTLSCSPISGHRSVSWYQQTPGQGLQFLFEYFSETQRNKGNFPGRFSGRQFSNSRSEMNVSTLELGDSALYLCASSLHQGTNQPQHFGDGTRLSIL.

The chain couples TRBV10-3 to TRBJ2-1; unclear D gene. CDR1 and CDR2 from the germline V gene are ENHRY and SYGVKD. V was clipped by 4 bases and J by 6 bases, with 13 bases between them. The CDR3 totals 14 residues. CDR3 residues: CAISGSASGNEQFF. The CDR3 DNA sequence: TGTGCCATCAGTGGGTCAGCCTCCGGCAATGAGCAGTTCTTC.

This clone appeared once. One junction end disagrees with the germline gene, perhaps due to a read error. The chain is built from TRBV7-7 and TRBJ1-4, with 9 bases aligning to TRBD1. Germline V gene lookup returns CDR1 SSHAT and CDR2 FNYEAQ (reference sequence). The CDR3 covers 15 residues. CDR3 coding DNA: TGTGCTAGCAGCATCGGGACAGGGTCTAATGAAAAACTGTTTTTT. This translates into CASSIGTGSNEKLFF.